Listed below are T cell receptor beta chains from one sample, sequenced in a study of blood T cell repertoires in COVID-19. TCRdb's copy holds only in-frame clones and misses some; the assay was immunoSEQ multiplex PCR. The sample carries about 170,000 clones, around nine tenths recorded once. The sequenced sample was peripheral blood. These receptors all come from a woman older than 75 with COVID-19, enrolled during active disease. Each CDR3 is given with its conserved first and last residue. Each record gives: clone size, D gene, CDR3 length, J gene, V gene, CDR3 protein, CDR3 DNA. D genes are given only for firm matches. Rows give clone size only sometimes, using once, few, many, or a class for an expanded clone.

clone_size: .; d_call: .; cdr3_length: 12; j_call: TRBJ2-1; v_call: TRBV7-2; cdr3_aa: CASTPSNNEQFF; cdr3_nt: TGTGCCAGCACCCCCTCTAACAATGAGCAGTTCTTC
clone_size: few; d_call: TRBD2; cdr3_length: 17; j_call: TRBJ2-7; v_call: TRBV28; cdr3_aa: CASSRALAGSPSYEQYF; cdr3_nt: TGTGCCAGCAGCCGCGCGCTAGCGGGATCCCCCAGCTACGAGCAGTACTTC
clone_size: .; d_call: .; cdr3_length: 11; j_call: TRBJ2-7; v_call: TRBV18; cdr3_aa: CASSHSYEQYF; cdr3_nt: TGTGCCAGCTCCCACTCCTACGAGCAGTACTTC
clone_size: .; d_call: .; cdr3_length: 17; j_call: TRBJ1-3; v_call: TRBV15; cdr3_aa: CATSRDGTDGWGNTIYF; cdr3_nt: TGTGCCACCAGCAGAGACGGAACAGATGGCTGGGGAAACACCATATATTTT
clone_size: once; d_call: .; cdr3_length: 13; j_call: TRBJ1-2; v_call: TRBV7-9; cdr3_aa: CASSPSSNYGYTF; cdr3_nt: TGTGCCAGCAGCCCCTCTTCTAACTATGGCTACACCTTC
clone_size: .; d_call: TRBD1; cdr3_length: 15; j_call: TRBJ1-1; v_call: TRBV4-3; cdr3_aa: CASSPYRGRNTEAFF; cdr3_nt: TGCGCCAGCAGCCCATACAGGGGGAGGAACACTGAAGCTTTCTTT
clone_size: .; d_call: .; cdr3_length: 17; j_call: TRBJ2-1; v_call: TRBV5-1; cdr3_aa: CASSLTWRGQLYNEQFF; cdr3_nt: TGCGCCAGCAGCTTGACCTGGCGGGGACAGCTCTACAATGAGCAGTTCTTC
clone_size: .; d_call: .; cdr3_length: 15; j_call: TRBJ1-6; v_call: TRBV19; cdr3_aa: CACKTGSSYNSPLHF; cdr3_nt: TGTGCCTGTAAGACGGGGAGCTCCTATAATTCACCCCTCCACTTT
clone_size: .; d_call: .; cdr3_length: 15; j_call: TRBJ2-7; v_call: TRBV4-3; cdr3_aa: CASSQDRVSSYEQYF; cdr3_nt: TGCGCCAGCAGCCAAGACAGGGTTAGCTCCTACGAGCAGTACTTC
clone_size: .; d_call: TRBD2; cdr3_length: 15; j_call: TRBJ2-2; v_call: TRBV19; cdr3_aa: CASSTLAGRTGELFF; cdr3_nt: TGTGCCAGTAGTACTCTAGCGGGCCGTACCGGGGAGCTGTTTTTT
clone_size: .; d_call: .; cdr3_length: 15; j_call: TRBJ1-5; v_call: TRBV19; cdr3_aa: CASSETADSNQPQHF; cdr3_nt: TGTGCCAGTAGTGAGACAGCCGATAGCAATCAGCCCCAGCATTTT
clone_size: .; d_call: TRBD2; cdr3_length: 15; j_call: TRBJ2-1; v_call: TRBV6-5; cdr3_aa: CASSYGLAANNEQFF; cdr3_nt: TGTGCCAGCAGTTATGGGCTAGCGGCCAACAATGAGCAGTTCTTC
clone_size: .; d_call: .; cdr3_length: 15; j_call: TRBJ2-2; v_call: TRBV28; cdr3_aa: CASSLVRVLAGELFF; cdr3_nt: TGTGCCAGCAGTTTAGTGAGGGTTTTAGCCGGGGAGCTGTTTTTT
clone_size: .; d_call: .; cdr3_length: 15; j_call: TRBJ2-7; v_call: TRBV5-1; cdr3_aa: CASSFGYSRSYEQYF; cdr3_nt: TGCGCCAGCAGCTTTGGGTACAGCCGGTCCTACGAGCAGTACTTC
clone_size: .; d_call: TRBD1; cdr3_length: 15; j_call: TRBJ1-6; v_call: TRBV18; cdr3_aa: CASSRDRGDNSPLHF; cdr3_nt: TGTGCCAGCTCTCGCGACAGGGGAGATAATTCACCCCTCCACTTT
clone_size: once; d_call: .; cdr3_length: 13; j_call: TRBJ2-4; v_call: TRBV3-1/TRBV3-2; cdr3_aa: CASSLGTKNIQYF; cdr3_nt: TGTGCCAGCAGCCTAGGGACTAAAAACATTCAGTACTTC